The clone carrying this T cell receptor beta chain was seen only a few times. Mismatch with germline at one junction end may stem from a read error. This sample is part of a study of immune heterogeneity within non-small cell lung tumors. On the study more broadly: In total, the tumors were 4 squamous cell carcinomas, 10 non-squamous carcinomas and 1 not otherwise specified.

The germline gives CDR1 SSHAT, CDR2 FNYEAQ (reference sequence). CDR3 length equals 14 residues. The starting template was genomic DNA from bulk tumor, around 660 ng per sample. Several biopsies per primary tumor, spaced far apart, were taken during surgery. Newly diagnosed with untreated non-small cell lung cancer, the patients underwent curative surgery. Patients newly diagnosed with non-small cell lung cancer and having curative-intent surgery served as donors. The TCR beta CDR3 region underwent multiplex PCR amplification with 32 V and 13 J primers. TCRdb processed the multiplex PCR reads anew with MiXCR; each CDR3 protein has one entry. The sample has about 2,800 distinct CDR3 sequences, approximately 43% seen once.

This clonotype originated in a woman aged 55-70 years with non-small cell lung cancer. The specimen sequenced was lung tumor tissue. The V and J genes are TRBV7-7 and TRBJ2-5; weak D call: TRBD1 (6 bases). CDR3 nucleotide sequence: TGTGCTAGCAGCTTAGAAGGGGGAATCAGGACCCAGTACTTC. It translates to CASSLEGGIRTQYF.